The rows below give T cell receptor beta chains drawn from one sample of a study of blood T cells in healthy people across ages. One entry per CDR3 protein, called by TCRdb with MiXCR from the 5' RACE reads. This table has about 720,000 distinct CDR3 sequences, about 20% appearing once. The specimen sequenced was blood. These receptors were obtained from a man in his sixties or seventies in good health. Each CDR3 is given with its conserved first and last residue. A D gene is named only where the DNA matches it firmly. Clone sizes are given selectively: once, few, many, or a class where the clone is expanded.

D gene	V gene	J gene	clone size	CDR3 protein	CDR3 DNA
NA	TRBV19	TRBJ1-4	once	CASSSGTHHEKLFF	TGTGCCAGTAGTTCCGGGACGCATCATGAAAAACTGTTTTTT
NA	TRBV15	TRBJ1-4	NA	CATSREGGYEKLFF	TGTGCCACCAGCAGAGAGGGGGGGTATGAAAAACTGTTTTTT
NA	TRBV6-2/TRBV6-3	TRBJ1-1	NA	CASRQGVRNTEAFF	TGTGCCAGCAGGCAAGGAGTCAGGAACACTGAAGCTTTCTTT
TRBD1	TRBV28	TRBJ1-5	few	CASSMRQGRQPQHF	TGTGCCAGCAGTATGCGACAGGGTCGTCAGCCCCAGCATTTT
NA	TRBV18	TRBJ2-1	NA	CASSPGLPLYNEQFF	TGTGCCAGCTCACCTGGACTTCCCCTCTACAATGAGCAGTTCTTC
TRBD1	TRBV20-1	TRBJ2-3	NA	CSARVDRVDDTQYF	TGCAGTGCTAGAGTGGACAGGGTTGACGATACGCAGTATTTT
NA	TRBV7-8	TRBJ2-1	once	CASGLAQAGTYYNEQFF	TGTGCCAGCGGTTTAGCCCAGGCAGGGACTTATTACAATGAGCAGTTCTTC
NA	TRBV15	TRBJ2-1	few	CATSRDTGRNEQFF	TGTGCCACCAGCAGAGATACGGGGAGGAATGAGCAGTTCTTC
NA	TRBV12-3/TRBV12-4	TRBJ1-5	few	CASSPRGDQPQHF	TGTGCCAGCAGTCCCCGGGGGGATCAGCCCCAGCATTTT
NA	TRBV27	TRBJ2-1	NA	CASSLLGGSWFF	TGTGCCAGCAGTTTATTGGGGGGTAGTTGGTTCTTC
TRBD2	TRBV3-1	TRBJ2-5	NA	CASSQLLAGQETQYF	TGTGCCAGCAGCCAACTACTAGCGGGACAAGAGACCCAGTACTTC
NA	TRBV19	TRBJ1-6	NA	CASRDLNSPLHF	TGTGCCAGTAGGGATCTCAATTCACCCCTCCACTTT
NA	TRBV18	TRBJ2-3	few	CASSLGPPADTDTQYF	TGTGCCAGCTCTCTTGGACCACCTGCGGACACAGATACGCAGTATTTT
NA	TRBV29-1	TRBJ1-1	many	CSVVVSGAETEAFF	TGCAGCGTTGTAGTGTCCGGGGCGGAGACTGAAGCTTTCTTT
TRBD2	TRBV9	TRBJ2-1	NA	CASSVGAGAYNEQFF	TGTGCCAGCAGCGTAGGAGCGGGAGCCTACAATGAGCAGTTCTTC
NA	TRBV27	TRBJ1-2	few	CASIGKGYGYTF	TGTGCCAGCATCGGAAAGGGTTATGGCTACACCTTC
NA	TRBV3-1	TRBJ2-3	NA	CASSPWGVEADTQYF	TGTGCCAGCAGCCCCTGGGGAGTGGAAGCAGATACGCAGTATTTT
NA	TRBV7-8	TRBJ1-2	few	CASSLAGLGNYGYTF	TGTGCCAGCAGCTTAGCGGGTTTGGGAAACTATGGCTACACCTTC